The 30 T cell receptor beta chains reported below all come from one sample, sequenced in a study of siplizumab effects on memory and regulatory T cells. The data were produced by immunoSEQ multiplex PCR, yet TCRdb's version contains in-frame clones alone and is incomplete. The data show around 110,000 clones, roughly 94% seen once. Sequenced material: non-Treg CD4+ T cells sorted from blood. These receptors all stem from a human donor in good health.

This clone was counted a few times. The CDR3 loop is CASSSQNPNTEAFF. The CDR3 DNA is TGCGCCAGCAGTTCGCAGAACCCGAACACTGAAGCTTTCTTT. The chain has TRBV10-2 and TRBJ1-1, with unresolved D. Deletions cut 5 bases from V and 1 base from J, with 11 bases between. The length of the CDR3 is 14 residues. CDR1 WSHSY and CDR2 SAAADI come from the germline V gene.

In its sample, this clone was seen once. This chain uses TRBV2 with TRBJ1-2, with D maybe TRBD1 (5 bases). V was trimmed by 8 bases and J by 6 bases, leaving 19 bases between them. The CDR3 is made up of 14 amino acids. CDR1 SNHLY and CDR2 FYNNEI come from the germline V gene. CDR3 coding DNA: TGTGCCAGCGGGGACGGGCGTGGAGAGAATGGCTACACCTTC. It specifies CASGDGRGENGYTF.

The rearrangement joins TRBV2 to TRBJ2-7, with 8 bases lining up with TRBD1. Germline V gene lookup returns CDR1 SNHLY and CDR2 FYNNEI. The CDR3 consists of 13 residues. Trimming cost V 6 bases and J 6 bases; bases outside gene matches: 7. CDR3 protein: CASSGQGSGEQYF. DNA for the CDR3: TGTGCCAGCAGCGGACAGGGTTCAGGCGAGCAGTACTTC.

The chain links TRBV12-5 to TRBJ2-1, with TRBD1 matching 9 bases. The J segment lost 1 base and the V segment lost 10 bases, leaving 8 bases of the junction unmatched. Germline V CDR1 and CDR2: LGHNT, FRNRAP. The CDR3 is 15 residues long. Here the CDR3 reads CATAWTGESYNEQFF. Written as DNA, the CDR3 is TGTGCTACCGCTTGGACAGGGGAGTCCTACAATGAGCAGTTCTTC.

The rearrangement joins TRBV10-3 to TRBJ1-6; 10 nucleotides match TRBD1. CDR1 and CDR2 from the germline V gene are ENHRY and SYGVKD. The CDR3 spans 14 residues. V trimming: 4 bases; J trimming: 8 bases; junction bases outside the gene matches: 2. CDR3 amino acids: CAISAGTGDSPLHF. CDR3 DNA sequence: TGTGCCATCAGTGCCGGGACAGGGGATTCACCCCTCCACTTT.

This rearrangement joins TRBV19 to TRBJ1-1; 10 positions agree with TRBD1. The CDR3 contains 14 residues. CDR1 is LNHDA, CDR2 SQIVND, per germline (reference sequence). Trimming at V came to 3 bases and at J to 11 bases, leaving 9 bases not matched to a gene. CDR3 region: CASSMGQGTLDAFF. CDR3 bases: TGTGCCAGTAGTATGGGACAGGGGACGCTTGACGCTTTCTTT.

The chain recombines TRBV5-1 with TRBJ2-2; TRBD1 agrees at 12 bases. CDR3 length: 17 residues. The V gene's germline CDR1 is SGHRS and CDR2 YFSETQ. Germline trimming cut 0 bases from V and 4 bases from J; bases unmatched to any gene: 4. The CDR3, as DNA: TGCGCCAGCAGCTTGGTGGGACAGGGGGCAGGCACCGGGGAGCTGTTTTTT. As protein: CASSLVGQGAGTGELFF.

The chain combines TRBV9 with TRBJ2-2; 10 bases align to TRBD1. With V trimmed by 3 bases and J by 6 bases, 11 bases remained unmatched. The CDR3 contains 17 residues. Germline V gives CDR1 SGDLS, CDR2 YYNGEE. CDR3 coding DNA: TGTGCCAGCAGCGCGGGACAGGGGCTAAAGTTCGCCGGGGAGCTGTTTTTT. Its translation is CASSAGQGLKFAGELFF.

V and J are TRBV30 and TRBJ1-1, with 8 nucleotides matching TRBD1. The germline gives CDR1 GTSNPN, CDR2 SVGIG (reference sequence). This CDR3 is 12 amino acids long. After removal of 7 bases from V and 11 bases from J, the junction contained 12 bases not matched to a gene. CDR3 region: CASSLEDRAAFF. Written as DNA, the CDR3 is TGTGCCTCCAGCTTGGAGGACAGGGCGGCTTTCTTT.

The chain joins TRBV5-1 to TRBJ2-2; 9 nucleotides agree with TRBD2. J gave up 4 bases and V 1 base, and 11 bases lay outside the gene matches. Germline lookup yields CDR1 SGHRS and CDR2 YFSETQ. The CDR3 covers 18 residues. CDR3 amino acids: CASSLRGIPAGGTGELFF. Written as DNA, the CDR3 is TGCGCCAGCAGCTTGAGAGGGATTCCAGCGGGAGGCACCGGGGAGCTGTTTTTT.

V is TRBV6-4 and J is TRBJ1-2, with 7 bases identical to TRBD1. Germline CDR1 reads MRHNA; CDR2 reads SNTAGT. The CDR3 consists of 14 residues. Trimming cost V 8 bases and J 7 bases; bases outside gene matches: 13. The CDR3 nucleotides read TGTGCCAGCCCATCACAGGGGTTCACTGGTGGCTACACCTTC. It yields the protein CASPSQGFTGGYTF.

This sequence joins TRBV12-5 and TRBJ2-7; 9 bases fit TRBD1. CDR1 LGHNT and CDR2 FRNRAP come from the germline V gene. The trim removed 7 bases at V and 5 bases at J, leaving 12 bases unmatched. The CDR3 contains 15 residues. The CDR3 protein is CASAPLGQGHDEQYF. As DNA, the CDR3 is TGTGCTAGTGCTCCTCTGGGACAGGGTCACGACGAGCAGTACTTC.

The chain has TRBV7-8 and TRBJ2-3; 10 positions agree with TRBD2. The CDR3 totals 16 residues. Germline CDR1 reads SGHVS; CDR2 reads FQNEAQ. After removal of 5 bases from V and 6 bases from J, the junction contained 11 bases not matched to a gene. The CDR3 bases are TGTGCCAGCAGCCAAACCCGGACTAGCGGACCGGATACGCAGTATTTT. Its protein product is CASSQTRTSGPDTQYF.

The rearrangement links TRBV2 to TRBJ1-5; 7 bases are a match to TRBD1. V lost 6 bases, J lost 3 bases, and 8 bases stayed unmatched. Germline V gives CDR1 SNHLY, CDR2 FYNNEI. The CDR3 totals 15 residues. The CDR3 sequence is CASRQRQGNNQPQHF. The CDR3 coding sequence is TGTGCCAGCAGACAACGACAGGGAAACAATCAGCCCCAGCATTTT.

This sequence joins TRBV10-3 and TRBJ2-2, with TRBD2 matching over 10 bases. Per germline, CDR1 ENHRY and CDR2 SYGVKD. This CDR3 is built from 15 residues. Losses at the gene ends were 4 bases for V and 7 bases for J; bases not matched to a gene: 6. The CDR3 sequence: CAISGLAGSGGELFF. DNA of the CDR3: TGTGCCATCAGTGGACTAGCGGGCTCGGGCGGGGAGCTGTTTTTT.

In nucleotides, the CDR3 is TGTGCCAGTAGTATAAGGGCTTGGGCTAGCGGTAGCACAGATACGCAGTATTTT. Translation gives CASSIRAWASGSTDTQYF. The genes are TRBV19 and TRBJ2-3; 7 bases match TRBD2. Trimming cost V 2 bases and J 0 bases; bases outside gene matches: 11. The CDR3 has 18 amino acids. Germline V gene sequence: CDR1 LNHDA, CDR2 SQIVND (reference sequence).

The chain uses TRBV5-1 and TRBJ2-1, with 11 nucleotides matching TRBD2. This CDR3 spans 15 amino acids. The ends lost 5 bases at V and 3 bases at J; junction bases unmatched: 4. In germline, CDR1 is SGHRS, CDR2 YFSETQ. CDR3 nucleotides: TGCGCCAGCAGAACTAGCGGGAGTGTCTACAATGAGCAGTTCTTC. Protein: CASRTSGSVYNEQFF.

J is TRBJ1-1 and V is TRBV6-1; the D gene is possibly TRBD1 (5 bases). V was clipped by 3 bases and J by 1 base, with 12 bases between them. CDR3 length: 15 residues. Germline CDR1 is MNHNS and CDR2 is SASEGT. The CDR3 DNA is TGTGCCAGCAGTGATGCAGGGTGGGGGAACACTGAAGCTTTCTTT. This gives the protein CASSDAGWGNTEAFF.

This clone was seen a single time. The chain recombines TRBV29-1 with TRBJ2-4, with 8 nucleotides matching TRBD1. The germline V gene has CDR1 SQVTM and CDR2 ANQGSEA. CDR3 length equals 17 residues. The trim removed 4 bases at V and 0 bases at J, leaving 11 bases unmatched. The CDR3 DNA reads TGCAGCGTTGCCCCTAGGACAGGGTCTATAGCCAAAAACATTCAGTACTTC. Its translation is CSVAPRTGSIAKNIQYF. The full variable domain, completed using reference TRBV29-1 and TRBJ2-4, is SAVISQKPSRDICQRGTSLTIQCQVDSQVTMMFWYRQQPGQSLTLIATANQGSEATYESGFVIDKFPISRPNLTFSTLTVSNMSPEDSSIYLCSVAPRTGSIAKNIQYFGAGTRLSVL.

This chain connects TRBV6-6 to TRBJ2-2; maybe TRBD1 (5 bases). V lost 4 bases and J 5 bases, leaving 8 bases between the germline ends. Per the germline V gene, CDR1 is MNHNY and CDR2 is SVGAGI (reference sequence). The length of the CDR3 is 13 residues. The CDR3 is CASSSPGTGELFF. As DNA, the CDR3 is TGTGCCAGCAGTTCCCCAGGGACCGGGGAGCTGTTTTTT.

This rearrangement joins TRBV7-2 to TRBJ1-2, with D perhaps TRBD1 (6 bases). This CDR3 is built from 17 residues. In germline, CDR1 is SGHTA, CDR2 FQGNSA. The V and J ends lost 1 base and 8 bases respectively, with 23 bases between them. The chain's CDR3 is CASSLVFEPRGAGGYTF. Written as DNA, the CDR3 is TGTGCCAGCAGCTTAGTGTTCGAGCCCAGGGGCGCAGGAGGCTACACCTTC.

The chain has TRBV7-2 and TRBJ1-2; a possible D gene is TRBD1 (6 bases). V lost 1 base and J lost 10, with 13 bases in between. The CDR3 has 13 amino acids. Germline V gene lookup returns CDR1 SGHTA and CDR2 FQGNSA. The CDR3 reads CASSLVWGADYTF. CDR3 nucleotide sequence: TGTGCCAGCAGCTTAGTATGGGGGGCCGACTACACCTTC.

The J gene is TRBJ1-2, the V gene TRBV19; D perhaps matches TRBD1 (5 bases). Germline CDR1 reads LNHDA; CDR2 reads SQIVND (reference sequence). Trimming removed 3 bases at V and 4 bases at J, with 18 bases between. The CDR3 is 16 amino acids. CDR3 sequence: CASSISRVSLVYGYTF. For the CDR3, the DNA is TGTGCCAGTAGTATCTCCAGGGTTTCTCTAGTCTATGGCTACACCTTC.

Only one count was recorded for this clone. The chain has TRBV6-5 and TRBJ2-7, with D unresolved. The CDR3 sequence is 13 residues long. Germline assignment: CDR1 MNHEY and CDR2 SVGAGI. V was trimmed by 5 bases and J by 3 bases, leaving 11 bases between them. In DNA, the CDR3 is TGTGCCAGCAGTCAACCCAGTAGCTACGAGCAGTACTTC. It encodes CASSQPSSYEQYF.

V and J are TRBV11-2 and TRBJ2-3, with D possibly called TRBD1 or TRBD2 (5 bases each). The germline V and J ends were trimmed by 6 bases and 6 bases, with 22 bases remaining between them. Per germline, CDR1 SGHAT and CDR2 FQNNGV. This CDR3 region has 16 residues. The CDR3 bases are TGTGCCAGCAGTCTTCGCCGGGACCCGGGACGGGATACGCAGTATTTT. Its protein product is CASSLRRDPGRDTQYF.

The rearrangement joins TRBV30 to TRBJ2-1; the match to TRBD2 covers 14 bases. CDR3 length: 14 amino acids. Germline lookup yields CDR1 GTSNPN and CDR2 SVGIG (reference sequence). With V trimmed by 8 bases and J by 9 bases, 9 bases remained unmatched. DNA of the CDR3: TGTGCCAACACCGGGACTAGCGGGAGAGGTGAGCAGTTCTTC. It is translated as CANTGTSGRGEQFF.

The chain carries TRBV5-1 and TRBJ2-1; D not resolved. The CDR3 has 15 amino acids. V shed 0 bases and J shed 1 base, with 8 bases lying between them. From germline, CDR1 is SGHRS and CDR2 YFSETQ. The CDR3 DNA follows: TGCGCCAGCAGCTTGGGGGCGGTATCCTACAATGAGCAGTTCTTC. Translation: CASSLGAVSYNEQFF.

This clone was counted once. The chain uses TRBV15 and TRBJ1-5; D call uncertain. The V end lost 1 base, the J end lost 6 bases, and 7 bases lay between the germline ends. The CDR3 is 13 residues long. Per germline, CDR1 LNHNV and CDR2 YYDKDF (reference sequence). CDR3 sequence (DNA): TGTGCCACCAGCAGAGGCAGGTCTCAGCCCCAGCATTTT. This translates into CATSRGRSQPQHF. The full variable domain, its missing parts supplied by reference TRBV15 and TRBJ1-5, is DAMVIQNPRYQVTQFGKPVTLSCSQTLNHNVMYWYQQKSSQAPKLLFHYYDKDFNNEADTPDNFQSRRPNTSFCFLDIRSPGLGDTAMYLCATSRGRSQPQHFGDGTRLSIL.

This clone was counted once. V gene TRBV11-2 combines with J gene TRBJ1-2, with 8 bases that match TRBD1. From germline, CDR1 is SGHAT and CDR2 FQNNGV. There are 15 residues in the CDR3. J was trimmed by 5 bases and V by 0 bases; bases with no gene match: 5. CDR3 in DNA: TGTGCCAGCAGCTTAGACGGACAGGGTAGTTATGGCTACACCTTC. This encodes CASSLDGQGSYGYTF. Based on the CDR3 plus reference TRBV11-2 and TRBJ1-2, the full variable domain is EAGVAQSPRYKIIEKRQSVAFWCNPISGHATLYWYQQILGQGPKLLIQFQNNGVVDDSQLPKDRFSAERLKGVDSTLKIQPAKLEDSAVYLCASSLDGQGSYGYTFGSGTRLTVV.

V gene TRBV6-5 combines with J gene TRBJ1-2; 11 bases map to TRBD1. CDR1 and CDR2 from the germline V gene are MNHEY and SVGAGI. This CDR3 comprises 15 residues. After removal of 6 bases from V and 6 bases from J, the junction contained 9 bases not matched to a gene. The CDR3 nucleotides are TGTGCCAGCAGCCCCCGCGGACAGGGGGCGGATGGCTACACCTTC. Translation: CASSPRGQGADGYTF.